This is a list of T cell receptor beta chains from one sample in a study of neoadjuvant anti-PD-1 for oral cavity cancer. TCRdb's table, derived via immunoSEQ multiplex PCR, lists solely in-frame clones and lacks some. This table has over 65,000 clones, 80% to 90% appearing once. Sequencing was performed on PBMCs, taken after nivolumab (anti-PD-1) treatment. The origin of the receptors is a person between 40 and 80 years old with oral cavity squamous cell carcinoma. The CDR3 runs from the conserved cysteine through the conserved F or W. A D gene is named only where the DNA matches it firmly. The size of a clone is reported for some rows only, either as once, few or many, or as a class for expanded clones.

CDR3 DNA,CDR3 protein,CDR3 length,D gene,J gene,V gene,clone size
TGTGCTAGCAGCTCACAAGAGACCCAGTACTTC,CASSSQETQYF,11,-,TRBJ2-5,TRBV7-7,-
TGCGCCAGCAGCTTGCTAGGACAGATGAACACTGAAGCTTTCTTT,CASSLLGQMNTEAFF,15,-,TRBJ1-1,TRBV5-1,-
TGTGCCAGCAGCTGGACAGGCCTTGAAAGCTCCTACGAGCAGTACTTC,CASSWTGLESSYEQYF,16,TRBD1,TRBJ2-7,TRBV7-3,-
TGTGCCAGCAGTTCCGGACAGGGGCCGCTTGCCGAAAAACTGTTTTTT,CASSSGQGPLAEKLFF,16,TRBD1,TRBJ1-4,TRBV6-6,-
TGTGCCAGCAGCGCAATAGGCCGGGATGGCTACACCTTC,CASSAIGRDGYTF,13,-,TRBJ1-2,TRBV11-2,-
TGTGCCAGCAGCTTAATGGGGCAGATGGATCAGCCCCAGCATTTT,CASSLMGQMDQPQHF,15,-,TRBJ1-5,TRBV4-2,-
TGTGCCAGCAGCTTCTGGGGGAGAACTGAAGCTTTCTTT,CASSFWGRTEAFF,13,-,TRBJ1-1,TRBV7-9,once
TGTGCCAGCAGCCGCCGACAGGTTAGCACTGAAGCTTTCTTT,CASSRRQVSTEAFF,14,-,TRBJ1-1,TRBV27,-
TGTGCCAGCAGCATCCGCACAGGGGATTCACCCCTCCACTTT,CASSIRTGDSPLHF,14,TRBD1,TRBJ1-6,TRBV9,once
TGTGCCAGCAGCTTCCAACAGGGAGGCAATCAGCCCCAGCATTTT,CASSFQQGGNQPQHF,15,-,TRBJ1-5,TRBV7-2,-
TGCGCCAGCAGCCCCAGGGGGCCTCTCCCCTATGGCTACACCTTC,CASSPRGPLPYGYTF,15,TRBD1,TRBJ1-2,TRBV5-1,-
TGTGCCAGCAGCTTAGACGGGGCCCAGTACTTC,CASSLDGAQYF,11,-,TRBJ2-5,TRBV13,-
TGTGCCAGCAGCGTAGGGGTTCAGGCTGAAGCTTTCTTT,CASSVGVQAEAFF,13,-,TRBJ1-1,TRBV9,-
TGTGCCAGCAGTGAGATCGCGATGAGCACAGATACGCAGTATTTT,CASSEIAMSTDTQYF,15,-,TRBJ2-3,TRBV6-1,-
TGCAGCGCTGCGCACAGGGTTAGGGATACGCAGTATTTT,CSAAHRVRDTQYF,13,-,TRBJ2-3,TRBV29-1,-